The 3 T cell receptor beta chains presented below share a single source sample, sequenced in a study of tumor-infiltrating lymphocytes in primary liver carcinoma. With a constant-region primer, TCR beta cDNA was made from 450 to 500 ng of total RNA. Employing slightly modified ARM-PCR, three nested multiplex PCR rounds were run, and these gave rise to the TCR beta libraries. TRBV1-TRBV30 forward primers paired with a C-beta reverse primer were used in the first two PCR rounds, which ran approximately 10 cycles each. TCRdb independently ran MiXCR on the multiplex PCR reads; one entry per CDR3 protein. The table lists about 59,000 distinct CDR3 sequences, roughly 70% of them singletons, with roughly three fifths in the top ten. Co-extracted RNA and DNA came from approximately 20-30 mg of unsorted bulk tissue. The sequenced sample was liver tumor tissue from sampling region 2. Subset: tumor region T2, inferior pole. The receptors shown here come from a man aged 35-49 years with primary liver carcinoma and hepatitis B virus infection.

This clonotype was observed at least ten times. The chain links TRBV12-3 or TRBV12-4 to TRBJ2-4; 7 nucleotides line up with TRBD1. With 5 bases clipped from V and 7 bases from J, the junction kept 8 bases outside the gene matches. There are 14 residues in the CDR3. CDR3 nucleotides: TGTGCCAGCAGTCTAAGGGGGCGCGAGAACATTCAGTACTTC. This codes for CASSLRGRENIQYF.

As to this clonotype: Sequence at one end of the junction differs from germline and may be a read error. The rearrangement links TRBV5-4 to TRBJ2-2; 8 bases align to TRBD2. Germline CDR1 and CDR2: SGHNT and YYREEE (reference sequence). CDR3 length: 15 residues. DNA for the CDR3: TGTGCCAGCAGCTCGACTAGCGCAAACACAGGGAAGCTGATTTTT. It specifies CASSSTSANTGKLIF.

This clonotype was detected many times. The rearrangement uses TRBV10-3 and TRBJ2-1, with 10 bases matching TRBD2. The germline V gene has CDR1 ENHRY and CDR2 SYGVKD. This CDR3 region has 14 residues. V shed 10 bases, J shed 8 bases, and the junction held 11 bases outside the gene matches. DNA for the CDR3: TGTGCCACCTACCCGGGACTAGCGAGCGATGAGCAGTTCTTC. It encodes CATYPGLASDEQFF.